A selection of T cell receptor beta chains follows, all from one sample in a study of blood T cell repertoires in COVID-19. Produced via immunoSEQ multiplex PCR; TCRdb's table is partial and in-frame only. Here the sample spans 60,000 to 85,000 clones, approximately 80% being singletons. Material for sequencing was peripheral blood. The receptor set was obtained from a human donor in a cohort sampled during active COVID-19. Both conserved end residues are part of each CDR3. A D gene is named only where the DNA matches it firmly. Only part of the rows carry a size: once, few, many, or a class if the clone is expanded.

>TRBJ2-2|TRBV18|-|TRBD2
CASSLTSGIRAGELFF
TGTGCCAGCTCTCTGACTAGCGGGATCCGGGCCGGGGAGCTGTTTTTT
>TRBJ1-1|TRBV19|-|-
CASSFGRQYEAFF
TGTGCCAGTAGTTTTGGGAGGCAGTATGAAGCTTTCTTT
>TRBJ1-5|TRBV19|-|TRBD1
CASSMDRLGQPQHF
TGTGCCAGTAGTATGGACAGGTTGGGTCAGCCCCAGCATTTT
>TRBJ1-1|TRBV28|few|TRBD1
CASPPRDSRGDTEAFF
TGTGCCAGCCCCCCCAGGGACAGCAGGGGGGACACTGAAGCTTTCTTT
>TRBJ1-2|TRBV28|-|-
CATLPGRNYGYTF
TGTGCCACCCTTCCGGGGAGGAACTATGGCTACACCTTC
>TRBJ2-3|TRBV6-2/TRBV6-3|-|-
CASSIASTDTQYF
TGTGCCAGCAGCATTGCGAGCACAGATACGCAGTATTTT
>TRBJ1-2|TRBV6-6|-|-
CAIRRDYGYTF
TGTGCCATCCGGAGGGACTATGGCTACACCTTC
>TRBJ2-1|TRBV6-4|-|TRBD2
CASSDEAGGPNEQFF
TGTGCCAGCAGTGACGAGGCGGGAGGGCCCAATGAGCAGTTCTTC
>TRBJ2-7|TRBV10-3|once|TRBD1
CAISVGTGGQQYF
TGTGCCATCAGTGTAGGGACAGGGGGACAGCAGTACTTC
>TRBJ1-1|TRBV18|-|TRBD1
CASSLGQGRNTEAFF
TGTGCCAGCTCACTAGGACAGGGGAGGAACACTGAAGCTTTCTTT
>TRBJ2-3|TRBV9|-|-
CASSVQVTDTQYF
TGTGCCAGCAGCGTACAGGTGACAGATACGCAGTATTTT
>TRBJ2-2|TRBV6-2/TRBV6-3|-|TRBD1
CASSYGDRGRPGELFF
TGTGCCAGCAGTTACGGAGACAGGGGGAGGCCCGGGGAGCTGTTTTTT
>TRBJ1-4|TRBV6-6|-|-
CASSYSRLALNEKLFF
TGTGCCAGCAGTTACTCGAGGCTGGCTCTTAATGAAAAACTGTTTTTT
>TRBJ2-2|TRBV7-3|-|-
CASSSLQGTGELFF
TGTGCCAGCAGCTCATTACAGGGTACCGGGGAGCTGTTTTTT
>TRBJ2-7|TRBV11-1|-|-
CASSLGPRGSYEQYF
TGTGCCAGCAGCTTAGGTCCTAGGGGGTCCTACGAGCAGTACTTC
>TRBJ1-2|TRBV7-9|once|TRBD1
CASSPDGTGSYGYTF
TGTGCCAGCAGCCCTGATGGGACAGGGTCCTATGGCTACACCTTC
>TRBJ2-7|TRBV5-5|-|-
CASSWAGIDEQYF
TGTGCCAGCAGCTGGGCAGGGATCGACGAGCAGTACTTC
>TRBJ1-1|TRBV7-9|-|-
CASTQAVMNTEAFF
TGTGCCAGCACTCAGGCAGTAATGAACACTGAAGCTTTCTTT
>TRBJ1-5|TRBV19|medium-sized|TRBD1
CASNDRVSNQPQHF
TGTGCCAGCAACGACAGGGTTAGCAATCAGCCCCAGCATTTT
>TRBJ2-5|TRBV18|-|-
CASSPSKETQYF
TGTGCCAGCTCACCATCCAAAGAGACCCAGTACTTC
>TRBJ2-3|TRBV4-2|-|TRBD2
CASSHRTSGGGTDTQYF
TGTGCCAGCAGCCACCGGACTAGCGGGGGGGGGACAGATACGCAGTATTTT
>TRBJ2-1|TRBV9|-|TRBD1
CASSDQTGANEQFF
TGTGCCAGCAGCGATCAGACAGGGGCTAATGAGCAGTTCTTC
>TRBJ2-1|TRBV24-1|-|-
CATSEVGRSYNEQFF
TGTGCCACCAGTGAGGTTGGGAGGTCCTACAATGAGCAGTTCTTC
>TRBJ2-3|TRBV19|few|-
CASSIEGETLDTQYF
TGTGCCAGTAGTATAGAGGGAGAAACGTTAGATACGCAGTATTTT
>TRBJ2-1|TRBV2|-|TRBD2
CASSLAGGPDNEQFF
TGTGCCAGCAGTTTAGCGGGGGGGCCTGACAATGAGCAGTTCTTC
>TRBJ2-1|TRBV6-2/TRBV6-3|-|-
CASSVQDNEQFF
TGTGCCAGCAGCGTACAGGACAATGAGCAGTTCTTC
>TRBJ2-5|TRBV2|-|-
CASRVVQETQYF
TGTGCCAGCAGAGTAGTACAAGAGACCCAGTACTTC
>TRBJ1-1|TRBV28|-|TRBD1
CASSSVRGLRTEAFF
TGTGCCAGCAGTTCAGTCAGGGGGCTTCGGACTGAAGCTTTCTTT
>TRBJ1-2|TRBV6-5|medium-sized|-
CASSYSSGHGYTF
TGTGCCAGCAGTTACTCCTCCGGTCATGGCTACACCTTC
>TRBJ1-2|TRBV27|-|-
CASNRGGYTF
TGTGCCAGCAACCGAGGTGGCTACACCTTC
>TRBJ1-4|TRBV2|many|TRBD1
CASTGQGIFGSEKLFF
TGTGCCAGCACCGGACAGGGAATCTTCGGGTCGGAAAAACTGTTTTTT
>TRBJ1-1|TRBV6-5|few|TRBD1
CASRKGQGEAFF
TGTGCCAGCAGAAAGGGACAGGGGGAAGCTTTCTTT
>TRBJ2-1|TRBV7-2|-|TRBD1
CASSTLDRRHNEQFF
TGTGCCAGCAGCACACTGGACAGGCGACACAATGAGCAGTTCTTC
>TRBJ1-2|TRBV5-1|-|-
CASRTVSVSYGYTF
TGCGCCAGCAGAACCGTGTCGGTTTCGTATGGCTACACCTTC
>TRBJ1-3|TRBV19|-|TRBD1
CASSGVSGQISGNTIYF
TGTGCCAGTAGTGGCGTCTCGGGACAGATCTCTGGAAACACCATATATTTT
>TRBJ1-1|TRBV28|-|TRBD1
CASSSGGTATEAFF
TGTGCCAGCAGTTCCGGCGGGACAGCGACTGAAGCTTTCTTT
>TRBJ1-2|TRBV4-2|-|-
CASSQAGAGSYGYTF
TGTGCCAGCAGCCAAGCTGGTGCAGGTTCCTATGGCTACACCTTC
>TRBJ1-5|TRBV12-3/TRBV12-4|-|TRBD1
CASSGQGDQPQHF
TGTGCCAGCAGTGGACAGGGTGATCAGCCCCAGCATTTT
>TRBJ2-5|TRBV6-2/TRBV6-3|-|TRBD2
CASSPRLAGETQYF
TGTGCCAGCAGCCCTAGACTAGCTGGAGAGACCCAGTACTTC
>TRBJ2-6|TRBV6-2/TRBV6-3|-|TRBD1
CASSQTGAGANVLTF
TGTGCCAGCAGCCAAACAGGGGCGGGGGCCAACGTCCTGACTTTC
>TRBJ2-3|TRBV9|-|TRBD2
CASTPGGPRTDTQYF
TGTGCCAGCACCCCGGGGGGGCCCCGCACAGATACGCAGTATTTT
>TRBJ1-2|TRBV12-3/TRBV12-4|-|-
CASSFQRNYGYTF
TGTGCCAGCAGTTTCCAGCGGAACTATGGCTACACCTTC
>TRBJ1-3|TRBV5-6|-|-
CASSLLAGRPSSGNTIYF
TGTGCCAGCAGCTTGCTCGCAGGGCGTCCTTCTTCTGGAAACACCATATATTTT
>TRBJ2-7|TRBV10-3|-|-
CAISGGYKGDYEQYF
TGTGCCATCAGTGGGGGGTACAAGGGGGACTACGAGCAGTACTTC
>TRBJ1-2|TRBV7-2|many|-
CASSLQFGYTF
TGTGCCAGCAGCCTACAGTTTGGCTACACCTTC
>TRBJ1-2|TRBV6-5|-|TRBD1
CASRAQGLHGYTF
TGTGCCAGCAGGGCACAGGGGCTCCATGGCTACACCTTC